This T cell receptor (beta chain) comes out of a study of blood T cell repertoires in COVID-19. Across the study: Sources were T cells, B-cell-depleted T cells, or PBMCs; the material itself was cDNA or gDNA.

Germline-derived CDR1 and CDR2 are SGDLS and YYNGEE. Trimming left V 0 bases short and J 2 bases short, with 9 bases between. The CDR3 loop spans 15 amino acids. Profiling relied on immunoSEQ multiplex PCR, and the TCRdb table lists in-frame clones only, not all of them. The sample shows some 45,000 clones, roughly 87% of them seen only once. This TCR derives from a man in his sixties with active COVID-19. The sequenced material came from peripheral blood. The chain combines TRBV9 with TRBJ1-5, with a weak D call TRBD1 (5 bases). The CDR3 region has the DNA TGTGCCAGCAGCGTAGACTCGGGGGGCAATCAGCCCCAGCATTTT. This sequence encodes CASSVDSGGNQPQHF.